This T cell receptor (beta chain) was profiled in a study of T cells in Graves' hyperthyroidism and ophthalmopathy (dated by TCRdb to about 2019). Notes on the research overall: Peripheral blood was sampled at the time of initial diagnosis, prior to any treatment. After sampling, hyperthyroidism patients received methimazole starting at 30 mg daily, and ophthalmopathy patients received high-dose intravenous methylprednisolone. For training and testing, the 80 to 100 patients in the discovery cohort were randomly divided in a 7:3 ratio. Prospective prediction of ophthalmopathy was tested in an independent validation cohort of 18 to 20 hyperthyroidism patients and 17 patients who later progressed to ophthalmopathy. According to the paper, TCR Vbeta CDR3 sequencing was carried out on about 140 peripheral blood samples, which came from about 45 ophthalmopathy, approximately 78 hyperthyroidism and roughly 17 progressor patients. In addition, the study compared T-cell repertoires in thyroid tissue and in blood from 6 or 7 Graves' hyperthyroidism patients. To identify TCR V-J signatures that set the groups apart, the researchers used a discovery cohort of 100 patients, made up of roughly 45 with Graves' ophthalmopathy and some 56 with stable Graves' hyperthyroidism. The paper's findings and limits, for the study overall: Most expanded thyroid clonotypes (frequency above 0.001) were also detected in blood, suggesting blood repertoires may reflect thyroid immune responses. No statistical method was used to fix the sample size in advance, and group allocation was not hidden from the investigators. In validation, progression to ophthalmopathy was predicted by the model with 70% to 71% sensitivity and 72.22% specificity, a median of approximately 6.5 months before onset. Ophthalmopathy was separated from stable hyperthyroidism by a 13 V-J signature model, with 85% to 90% sensitivity and 81% to 82% specificity obtained in cross-validation and 80%/75% obtained in testing.

Amplification of TCR beta CDR3 regions was carried out from RNA transcripts. The TCR CDR3 was subjected to a first round of RT-PCR using the HTBI primer set and the Qiagen OneStep RT-PCR kit. A second multiplex PCR round built the libraries, followed by size selection and purification. The libraries were sequenced on an Illumina HiSeq2000 using paired-end 100 bp reads. The study's processing was this. Raw data were processed with SOAPnuke, discarding reads with adapters, uncalled bases, mean Phred below 15, or no exact constant-primer or identifier match. High-quality paired reads were merged with COPE v1.2.5, and unique nucleotide sequences were defined as clonotypes. Clonotypes were aligned to IMGT TRBV, TRBD and TRBJ reference segments using MiTCR v1.1. Only V-J combinations with frequency above 0.0001, covering about 99% of repertoires, were analysed. A TCS score was defined as the ratio of F50 (clonal expansion) to E x V (chaos), with BLOSUM62-based TCRdist applied between CDR3 peptides within each V-J. Welch's t-statistics and random forest reduced 450 to 600 V-J features to 10 to 15, which were used in a naive Bayes classifier (R e1071). The raw public reads went through TCRdb reprocessing: fastp at Q25, MiXCR clone calling, in-frame beta chains kept. Merged by CDR3 protein, the rows form single entries marked with the most common genes and DNA. These V and J calls originate from TCRdb's pipeline instead of the authors' own analysis. This sample holds over 400,000 distinct CDR3 sequences; 22% were observed only once. The leading ten clones occupy around 54% of the sample.

Ophthalmopathy patients had moderately to severely active disease, Clinical Activity Score of at least 3, NOSPECS grade of at least 4, and duration under 3 months. Exclusion was applied to patients with uncontrolled infections, other autoimmune diseases, pregnancy or lactation. Clinical symptoms, serum thyroxine and TRAb, thyroid ultrasound, and orbital computed tomography formed the basis for the diagnoses. PBMCs were separated from under 11 ml of fresh peripheral blood using Ficoll-Paque density gradient centrifugation. Total RNA was extracted with Trizol reagent, and quality was checked on an Agilent 2100 Bioanalyzer. The CDR3 goes from the cysteine to the phenylalanine over 18 residues. Only the CDR3 part of the read is kept: 54 bases, read in frame from the first base. Trimming leaves V shorter by 6 bases and J shorter by 7 bases, with the junction holding 21 bases beyond the gene matches. CDR1 and CDR2 were assigned from the germline V gene (reference sequence) as LNHDA and SQIVND.

In regard to this clonotype: Its antigen has not been determined. Base qualities are missing; no much larger clone stands one base away.

The rearranged chain carries TRBV19 and TRBJ1-2; a stretch of 9 junction bases matches TRBD1. The sequenced sample consisted of blood. This receptor was taken from a woman in her 70s with Graves' ophthalmopathy. The CDR3 in this case is CASSRKEVNWDRVFGYTF. The sequenced DNA: TGTGCCAGTAGCAGAAAGGAAGTCAATTGGGACAGGGTTTTTGGCTACACCTTC.